What follows are 3 T cell receptor delta chains derived from one specimen sequenced in a study of gamma-delta T cells after stem cell transplantation. TCRdb re-called clones from the RT-PCR reads via CATT. The sample has roughly 650 delta-chain clones; 8.1% are singletons. The sample was gamma-delta T cells. The receptors originated from a human donor. It is not recorded whose cells these are; they may come from a transplant donor.

This clone appeared a few times. This likely traces to a read error, being one base from a far larger clone. Other DNA sequences of this sample code for an identical CDR3. The chain couples TRAV29/DV5 to TRDJ1, with TRDD3 matching 11 bases. CDR3 length equals 27 residues. Germline V CDR1 and CDR2: NSMFDY, ISSIKDK. CDR3: CAASEVGFYHLPPYSILGDIVSDKLIF. For the CDR3, the DNA is TGTGCAGCGAGCGAGGTTGGTTTCTATCACCTTCCACCATACTCGATACTGGGGGATATTGTATCCGATAAACTCATCTTT.

On this clone: Being one base from a much bigger clone, this may be a read error. V is TRDV2 and J is TRDJ2; 9 nucleotides match TRDD3. Germline V gene data show CDR1 as GEAIGNYY and CDR2 as EKD. V lost 0 bases to trimming and J lost 2 bases; unmatched junction nucleotides: 12. This CDR3 has 19 residues. In DNA form, the CDR3 reads TGTGCCTGTGACACCCCAGCGGGGGATACCAGCCGCTTGACAGCACAACTCTTCTTT. Translation: CACDTPAGDTSRLTAQLFF.

With respect to this clone: The TCRdb record carries a much larger clone's protein, which differs from this DNA's translation at residue 6; a read error is the likely cause, and the protein listed here is the DNA translation. The chain uses TRDV2 and TRDJ1; 13 positions match TRDD3. J lost 5 bases, V lost 3 bases, and 14 bases had no gene match. CDR3 length: 18 amino acids. Germline V CDR1 and CDR2: GEAIGNYY, EKD. This CDR3 is CACDSVLGDTSAADKLIF. The DNA of the CDR3 is TGTGCCTGTGACTCCGTACTGGGGGATACGAGTGCGGCAGATAAACTCATCTTT.